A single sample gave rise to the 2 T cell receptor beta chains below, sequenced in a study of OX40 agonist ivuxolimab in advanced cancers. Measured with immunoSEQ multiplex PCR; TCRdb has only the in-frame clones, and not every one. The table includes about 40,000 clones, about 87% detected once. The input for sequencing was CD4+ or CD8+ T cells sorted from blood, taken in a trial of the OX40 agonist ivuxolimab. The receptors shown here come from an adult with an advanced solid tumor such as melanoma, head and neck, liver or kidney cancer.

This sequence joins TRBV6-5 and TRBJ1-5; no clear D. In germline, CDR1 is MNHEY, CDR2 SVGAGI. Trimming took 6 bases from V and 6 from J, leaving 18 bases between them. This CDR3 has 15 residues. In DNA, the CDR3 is TGTGCCAGCAGCCCCGGGTTTGGACGAGGTCAGCCCCAGCATTTT. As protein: CASSPGFGRGQPQHF.

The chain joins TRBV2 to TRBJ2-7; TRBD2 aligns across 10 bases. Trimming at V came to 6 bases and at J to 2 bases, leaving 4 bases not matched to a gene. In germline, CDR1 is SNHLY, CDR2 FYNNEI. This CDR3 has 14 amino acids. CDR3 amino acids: CASSVSGGAYEQYF. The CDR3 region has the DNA TGTGCCAGCAGCGTAAGCGGGGGGGCCTACGAGCAGTACTTC.